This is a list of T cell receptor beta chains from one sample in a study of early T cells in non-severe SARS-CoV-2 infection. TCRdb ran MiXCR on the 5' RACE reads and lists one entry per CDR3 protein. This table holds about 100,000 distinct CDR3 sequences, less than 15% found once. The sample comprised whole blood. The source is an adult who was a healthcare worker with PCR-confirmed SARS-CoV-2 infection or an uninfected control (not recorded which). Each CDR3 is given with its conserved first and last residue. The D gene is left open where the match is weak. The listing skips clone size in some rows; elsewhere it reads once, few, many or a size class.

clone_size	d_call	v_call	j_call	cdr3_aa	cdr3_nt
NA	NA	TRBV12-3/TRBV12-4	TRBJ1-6	CASSPGGGTYNSPLHF	TGTGCCAGCAGTCCTGGGGGGGGTACTTATAATTCACCCCTCCACTTT
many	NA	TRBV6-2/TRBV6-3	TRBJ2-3	CASSYSSSPTDTQYF	TGTGCCAGCAGTTACTCATCCAGCCCGACAGATACGCAGTATTTT
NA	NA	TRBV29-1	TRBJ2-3	CSVEGGDRHPDTQYF	TGCAGCGTTGAAGGAGGGGACCGCCATCCGGATACGCAGTATTTT
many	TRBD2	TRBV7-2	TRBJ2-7	CASSAGLNSYEQYF	TGTGCCAGCAGTGCGGGACTAAACTCCTACGAGCAGTACTTC
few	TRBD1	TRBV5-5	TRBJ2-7	CASSHGQGSSEQYF	TGTGCCAGCAGCCACGGACAGGGGTCCAGCGAGCAGTACTTC
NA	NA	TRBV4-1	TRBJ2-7	CASSQEPAYEQYF	TGCGCCAGCAGCCAGGAGCCCGCCTACGAGCAGTACTTC
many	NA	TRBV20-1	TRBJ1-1	CSSRIAPREAFF	TGCAGCAGCAGGATTGCTCCTCGTGAAGCTTTCTTT
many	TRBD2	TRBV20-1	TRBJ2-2	CSVVAGGRGYTGELFF	TGCAGTGTCGTAGCGGGGGGTCGAGGGTACACCGGGGAGCTGTTTTTT
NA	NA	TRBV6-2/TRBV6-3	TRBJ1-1	CASSYGREVKAFF	TGTGCCAGCAGTTACGGCAGGGAAGTTAAAGCTTTCTTT
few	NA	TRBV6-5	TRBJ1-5	CASSSDRRFNQPQHF	TGTGCCAGCAGTTCGGACCGCCGCTTCAATCAGCCCCAGCATTTT
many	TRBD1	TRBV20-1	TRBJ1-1	CSARPGTGWNTEAFF	TGCAGTGCTAGACCCGGGACAGGCTGGAACACTGAAGCTTTCTTT
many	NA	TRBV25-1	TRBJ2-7	CASSDSPASEQYF	TGTGCCAGCAGTGATTCCCCGGCGAGCGAGCAGTACTTC
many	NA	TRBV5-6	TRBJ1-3	CASERRTSGLGSGNTIYF	TGTGCCAGCGAAAGGAGGACCTCGGGACTGGGATCTGGAAACACCATATATTTT
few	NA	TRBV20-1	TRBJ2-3	CSARTVGPDTQYF	TGCAGTGCTAGGACTGTCGGCCCAGATACGCAGTATTTT
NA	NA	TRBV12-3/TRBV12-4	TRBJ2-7	CASSLATGRSEQYF	TGTGCCAGCAGTTTAGCGACAGGTCGATCCGAGCAGTACTTC
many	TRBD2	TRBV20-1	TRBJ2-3	CSAISGGTDTQYF	TGCAGTGCTATTAGCGGGGGCACAGATACGCAGTATTTT
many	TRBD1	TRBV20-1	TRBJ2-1	CSARSDRGLYNEQFF	TGCAGTGCTAGATCAGACAGGGGGCTCTACAATGAGCAGTTCTTC
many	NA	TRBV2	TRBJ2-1	CASSPGTAEQFF	TGTGCCAGCAGTCCCGGGACGGCTGAGCAGTTCTTC
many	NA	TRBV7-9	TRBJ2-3	CASSTGPGSTDTQYF	TGTGCCAGCAGCACCGGGCCGGGATCGACAGATACGCAGTATTTT
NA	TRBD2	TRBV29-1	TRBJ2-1	CSVDGKSSGGEQFF	TGCAGCGTTGACGGGAAGAGTAGCGGGGGTGAGCAGTTCTTC
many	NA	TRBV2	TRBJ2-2	CASNPVRAPPPGELFF	TGTGCCAGCAACCCCGTTAGGGCCCCACCCCCCGGGGAGCTGTTTTTT
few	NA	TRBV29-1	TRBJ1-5	CSVNLALTQHF	TGCAGCGTCAATCTTGCTTTGACCCAGCATTTT
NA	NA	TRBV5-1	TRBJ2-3	CASSLTQSGTDTQYF	TGCGCCAGCAGCTTGACCCAGAGTGGCACAGATACGCAGTATTTT
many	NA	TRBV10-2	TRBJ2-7	CASSGRGPDYEQYF	TGCGCCAGCAGTGGACGGGGCCCGGACTACGAGCAGTACTTC
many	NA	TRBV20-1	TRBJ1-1	CSAKNPGQALEAFF	TGCAGTGCCAAAAACCCGGGACAAGCCCTTGAAGCTTTCTTT
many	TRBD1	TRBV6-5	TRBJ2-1	CASSYNGGGTGLYNEQFF	TGTGCCAGCAGTTACAATGGGGGCGGGACAGGCCTCTACAATGAGCAGTTCTTC
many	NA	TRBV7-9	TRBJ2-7	CASSPNGGIESYEQYF	TGTGCCAGCAGCCCTAATGGAGGGATCGAGTCCTACGAGCAGTACTTC
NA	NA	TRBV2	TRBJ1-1	CASAMNTEAFF	TGTGCCAGCGCCATGAACACTGAAGCTTTCTTT
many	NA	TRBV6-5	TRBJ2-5	CASSSTWRETQYF	TGTGCCAGCAGTTCTACTTGGCGGGAGACCCAGTACTTC
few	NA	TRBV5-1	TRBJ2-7	CASSLDAGASYEQYF	TGCGCCAGCAGCTTGGATGCGGGGGCTTCCTACGAGCAGTACTTC
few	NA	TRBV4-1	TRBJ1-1	CASSQNTRGVGRVTEAFF	TGCGCCAGCAGCCAAAATACCCGGGGAGTGGGGAGGGTCACTGAAGCTTTCTTT
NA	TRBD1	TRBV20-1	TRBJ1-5	CSAQGGNQPQHF	TGCAGTGCTCAGGGGGGTAATCAGCCCCAGCATTTT
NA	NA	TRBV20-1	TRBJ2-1	CSARDRLSSYNEQFF	TGCAGTGCTAGAGACAGGTTGAGCTCCTACAATGAGCAGTTCTTC
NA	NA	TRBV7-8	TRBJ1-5	CASGSGRVSNQPQHF	TGTGCCAGCGGCTCCGGACGGGTTAGCAATCAGCCCCAGCATTTT
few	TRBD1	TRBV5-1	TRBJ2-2	CASSYDRGTTGELFF	TGCGCCAGCAGCTACGACAGGGGCACCACCGGGGAGCTGTTTTTT
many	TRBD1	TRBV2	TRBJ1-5	CASSGQGSFLNQPQHF	TGTGCCAGCAGTGGACAGGGGTCCTTCCTGAATCAGCCCCAGCATTTT
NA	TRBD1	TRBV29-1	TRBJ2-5	CSAGTGGLETQYF	TGCAGCGCCGGGACAGGGGGCTTGGAGACCCAGTACTTC
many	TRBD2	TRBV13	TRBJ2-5	CASSSRGASETQYF	TGTGCCAGCAGCTCGCGGGGGGCCTCGGAGACCCAGTACTTC
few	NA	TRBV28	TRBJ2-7	CASSQGQDYEQYF	TGTGCCAGCAGCCAGGGACAAGACTACGAGCAGTACTTC
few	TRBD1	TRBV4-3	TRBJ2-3	CASSQDYRGQDTQYF	TGCGCCAGCAGCCAAGATTACAGGGGTCAAGATACGCAGTATTTT
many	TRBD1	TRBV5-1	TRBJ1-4	CASSLGPGQGRSF	TGCGCCAGCAGCTTGGGTCCGGGACAGGGACGGAGTTTT